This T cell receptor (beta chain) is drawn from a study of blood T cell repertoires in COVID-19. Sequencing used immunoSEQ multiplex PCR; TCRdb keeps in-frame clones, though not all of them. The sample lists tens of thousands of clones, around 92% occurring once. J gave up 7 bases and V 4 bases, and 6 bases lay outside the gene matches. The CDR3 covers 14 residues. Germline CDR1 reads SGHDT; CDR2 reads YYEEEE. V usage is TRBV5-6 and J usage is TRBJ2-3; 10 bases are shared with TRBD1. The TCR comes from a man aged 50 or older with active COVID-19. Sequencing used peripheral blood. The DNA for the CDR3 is TGTGCCAGCAGCCCTCGGACAGGGGGGAATACGCAGTATTTT. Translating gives CASSPRTGGNTQYF.